Each of the 3 T cell receptor beta chains below was sequenced from the same sample in a study of beta chain features in type 1 diabetes. What was sequenced were expressed TCRB transcripts, since all of the isolated RNA had been reverse transcribed. Data came from immunoSEQ multiplex PCR; TCRdb stores just in-frame clones and leaves some out. The table lists over 150,000 clones, around 8% of them singletons. The material sequenced was central memory CD4+ T cells from blood. Receptors originate from a man aged 18 to 30 in good health.

Ten or more counts support this clone. This chain joins TRBV29-1 and TRBJ1-2; possible D gene TRBD1, 5 bases. Germline V gives CDR1 SQVTM, CDR2 ANQGSEA. Trimming shortened V by 0 bases and J by 8 bases, and 13 bases separated the two germline ends. The CDR3 spans 13 residues. CDR3 bases: TGCAGCGTTGAAGAATCACAAGGGGTAGGCTACACCTTC. Protein product: CSVEESQGVGYTF.

The genes are TRBV5-1 and TRBJ1-1, with no clear D. V lost 0 bases and J 1 base, leaving 10 bases between the germline ends. Germline-derived CDR1 and CDR2 are SGHRS and YFSETQ. The CDR3 covers 15 residues. The CDR3 loop is CASSLGYSENTEAFF. CDR3 bases: TGCGCCAGCAGCTTGGGATACAGTGAGAACACTGAAGCTTTCTTT.

The chain is built from TRBV5-1 and TRBJ2-3, with a possible D match to TRBD1 (5 bases). There are 14 residues in the CDR3. With 3 bases removed from V and 6 bases from J, the gap between germline ends came to 14 bases. Germline loops: CDR1 SGHRS, CDR2 YFSETQ. The CDR3 DNA reads as TGCGCCAGCAGCTCTGACTCTAGGGGCGATACGCAGTATTTT. Its translation is CASSSDSRGDTQYF.